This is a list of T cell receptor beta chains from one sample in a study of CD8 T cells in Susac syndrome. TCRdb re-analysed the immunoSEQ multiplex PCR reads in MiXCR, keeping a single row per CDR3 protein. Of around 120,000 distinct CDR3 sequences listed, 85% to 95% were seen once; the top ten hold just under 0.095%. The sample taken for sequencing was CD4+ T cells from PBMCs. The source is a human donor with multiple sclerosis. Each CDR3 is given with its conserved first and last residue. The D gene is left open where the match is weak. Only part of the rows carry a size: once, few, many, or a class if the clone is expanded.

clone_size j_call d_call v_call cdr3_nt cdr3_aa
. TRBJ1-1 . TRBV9 TGTGCCAGCAGCGCCTCTGAAGCTTTCTTT CASSASEAFF
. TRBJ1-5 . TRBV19 TGTGCCAGTAGTATAGCAGGGAACAATCAGCCCCAGCATTTT CASSIAGNNQPQHF
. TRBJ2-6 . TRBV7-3 TGTGCCAGCAGTGGCAGGGGACTCTCTGGGGCCAACGTCCTGACTTTC CASSGRGLSGANVLTF
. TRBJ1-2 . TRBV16 TGTGCCAGCAGCCAGAACCCAGCCAACTATGGCTACACCTTC CASSQNPANYGYTF
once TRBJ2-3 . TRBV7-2 TGTGCCAGCAGCTTAGCCACCCCTGGGCGGGGTACGCAGTATTTT CASSLATPGRGTQYF
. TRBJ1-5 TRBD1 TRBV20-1 TGCAGTGCTAGACGGGACAGGGATCAGCCCCAGCATTTT CSARRDRDQPQHF
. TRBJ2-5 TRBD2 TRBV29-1 TGCAGCGTTGCCATTGGGACTAGCGGTCGAGAGACCCAGTACTTC CSVAIGTSGRETQYF
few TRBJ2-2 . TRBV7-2 TGTGCCAGCAGCTATCCTAACACCGGGGAGCTGTTTTTT CASSYPNTGELFF
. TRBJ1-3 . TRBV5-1 TGCGCCAGCGGACCCAGGGATTCTGGAAACACCATATATTTT CASGPRDSGNTIYF
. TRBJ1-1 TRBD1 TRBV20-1 TGCAGTGCTCCGCGTCCCGGGACAGGGCGGCCTGAAGCTTTCTTT CSAPRPGTGRPEAFF
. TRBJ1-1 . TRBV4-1 TGCGCCAGCAGCCAACCTGGGGGAGGTCGGGCCCTGGGAGCTTTCTTT CASSQPGGGRALGAFF
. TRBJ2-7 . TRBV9 TGTGCCAGCAGCGTAGATGCCCCCAGCGAGCAGTACTTC CASSVDAPSEQYF
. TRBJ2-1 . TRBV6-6 TGTGCCAGCAGTTACGCTAGTAATGAGCAGTTCTTC CASSYASNEQFF
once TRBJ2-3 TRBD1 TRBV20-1 TGCAGTGCTCCACCCAGCGCCGGGACAGGGTCCGGAGATACGCAGTATTTT CSAPPSAGTGSGDTQYF
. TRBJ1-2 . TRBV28 TGTGCCAGCATCCCGCGGCAGTTCTATGGCTACACCTTC CASIPRQFYGYTF
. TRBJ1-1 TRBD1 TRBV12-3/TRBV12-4 TGTGCCAGCAGTTTACAAGCAGGGGGCAATTTTGTTGCTGAAGCTTTCTTT CASSLQAGGNFVAEAFF
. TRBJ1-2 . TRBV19 TGTGCCAGTAGTATCCGGGCCCAGATGGGCTATGGCTACACCTTC CASSIRAQMGYGYTF
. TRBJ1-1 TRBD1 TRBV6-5 TGTGCCAGCAGTTACTCTTTATCCCGGACAGGACGGAACACTGAAGCTTTCTTT CASSYSLSRTGRNTEAFF
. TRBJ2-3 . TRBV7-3 TGTGCCAGCAGCTTATTATCGGGCACAGATACGCAGTATTTT CASSLLSGTDTQYF
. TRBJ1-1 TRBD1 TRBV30 TGTGCCTGGAATGACAGGGGCGACACTGAAGCTTTCTTT CAWNDRGDTEAFF
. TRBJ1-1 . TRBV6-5 TGTGCCAGCAGTTATCAAGGAGTAGACGAAGCTTTCTTT CASSYQGVDEAFF
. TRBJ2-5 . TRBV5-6 TGTGCCAGCAGCGCGCTCGAGGTGGGGCGAGAGACCCAGTACTTC CASSALEVGRETQYF
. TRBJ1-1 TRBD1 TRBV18 TGTGCCAGCTCACCGGGGACAGGGGTGAACACTGAAGCTTTCTTT CASSPGTGVNTEAFF
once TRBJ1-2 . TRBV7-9 TGTGCCAGCAGCGCCCCCGGGGTCTATGGCTACACCTTC CASSAPGVYGYTF
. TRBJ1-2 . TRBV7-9 TGTGCCAGCAGCTTAGCAGGGGGGCGAGAGGGCTACACCTTC CASSLAGGREGYTF
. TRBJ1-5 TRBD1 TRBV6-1 TGTGCCAGCAGTGGCGGGACAGCTCAGCCCCAGCATTTT CASSGGTAQPQHF
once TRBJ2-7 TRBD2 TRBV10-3 TGTGCCATCAGTATAGCGGGGGTCTACGAGCAGTACTTC CAISIAGVYEQYF
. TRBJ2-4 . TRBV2 TGTGCCAGGGCAGACAGCCCCAAAAACATTCAGTACTTC CARADSPKNIQYF
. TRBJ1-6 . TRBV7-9 TGTGCCAGCAGCTTTTACAGGGACAATTCACCCCTCCACTTT CASSFYRDNSPLHF
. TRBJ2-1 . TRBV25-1 TGTGCCAGCAGTGAATATCAGGGAAATGAGCAGTTCTTC CASSEYQGNEQFF
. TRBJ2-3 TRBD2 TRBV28 TGTGCCAGCAGTCCAGCCGGGACTAGCGTAGTAGGGGATACGCAGTATTTT CASSPAGTSVVGDTQYF
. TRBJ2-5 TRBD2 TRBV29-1 TGCAGCGTTGATCCCGGGACTAGCGGGGGCGAGACCCAGTACTTC CSVDPGTSGGETQYF
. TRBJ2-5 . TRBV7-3 TGTGCCAGCAGCCGGAACAAAGAGACCCAGTACTTC CASSRNKETQYF
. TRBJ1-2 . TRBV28 TGTGCCAGCAGTTTCGTAGGGGACTATGGCTACACCTTC CASSFVGDYGYTF
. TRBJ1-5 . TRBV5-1 TGCGCCAGCAGCTTGGATGGGGGCGCCAATCAGCCCCAGCATTTT CASSLDGGANQPQHF
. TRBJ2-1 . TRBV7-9 TGTGCCAGCAGCCCCGAAAGGGGGGGTGAGCAGTTCTTC CASSPERGGEQFF
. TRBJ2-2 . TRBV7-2 TGTGCCAGCAGCTTAGTATCCGTGAACACCGGGGAGCTGTTTTTT CASSLVSVNTGELFF
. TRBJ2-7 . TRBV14 TGTGCCAGCAGCCAGCCACGAGCGAGGGAGCAGTACTTC CASSQPRAREQYF
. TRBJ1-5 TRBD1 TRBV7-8 TGTGCCAGCACCACAGGGGTTAGCAATCAGCCCCAGCATTTT CASTTGVSNQPQHF
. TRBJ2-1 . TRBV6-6 TGTGCCAGCAGTTACCAGGGAAATGAGCAGTTCTTC CASSYQGNEQFF
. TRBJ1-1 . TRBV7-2 TGTGCCAGCAGCTTAGCGCAAAGGACTCAGAACACTGAAGCTTTCTTT CASSLAQRTQNTEAFF
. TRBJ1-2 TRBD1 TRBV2 TGTGCCAGCAGTTCGACAGGGGAAGGCTACACCTTC CASSSTGEGYTF
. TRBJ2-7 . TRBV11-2 TGTGCCAGCAGCTTAGTGCTCGGGGGCGAGCAGTACTTC CASSLVLGGEQYF
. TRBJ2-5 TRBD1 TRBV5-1 TGCGCCAGCAGCTTGGAGAGGGGGCGCACGGGAATACAGCGATCCCAAGAGACCCAGTACTTC CASSLERGRTGIQRSQETQYF
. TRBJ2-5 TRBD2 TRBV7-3 TGTGCCAGCAGCTTAAGGGGGGGGTGGGAGACCCAGTACTTC CASSLRGGWETQYF
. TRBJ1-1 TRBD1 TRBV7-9 TGTGCCAGCAGTCCTAAGGACAGGGTGAACACTGAAGCTTTCTTT CASSPKDRVNTEAFF
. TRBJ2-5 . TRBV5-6 TGTGCCAGCAGCCCAACAAGGGGGATCCAAGAGACCCAGTACTTC CASSPTRGIQETQYF
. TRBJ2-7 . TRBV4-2 TGTGCCAGCAGCTCGAAACTTGGGCAGGGAGACTACGAGCAGTACTTC CASSSKLGQGDYEQYF
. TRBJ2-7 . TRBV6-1 TGTGCCAGCGATGGAGGGAACTCCTACGAGCAGTACTTC CASDGGNSYEQYF
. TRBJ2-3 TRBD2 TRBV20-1 TGCAGTGCTAGGGATGGTGGCGGGGGGACCGATACGCAGTATTTT CSARDGGGGTDTQYF
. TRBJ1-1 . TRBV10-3 TGTGCCATCAGTGACAGGAAGAACACTGAAGCTTTCTTT CAISDRKNTEAFF
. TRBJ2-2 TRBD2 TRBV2 TGTGCCAGCAAGTTCCTCGGGGGGGCCGCCGGGGAGCTGTTTTTT CASKFLGGAAGELFF